This T cell receptor beta chain was identified during a study of blood T cells in healthy people across ages. Background on the study: There was about one barcoded beta molecule captured by template switching per two T cells.

Findings and limits, study-wide: In long-lived donors, naive CD4+ cell counts and diversity exceeded those of aged donors. Roughly linearly, TCR beta diversity per million T cells fell as age increased.

The CDR3 is made up of 11 amino acids. Germline V gene sequence: CDR1 SGHAT, CDR2 FQNNGV. Deletions cut 3 bases from V and 9 bases from J, with 6 bases between. Concerning this clonotype: Its specificity is not known.

Alongside a J-beta primer mix, a sample-barcoded 5' primer served in a second PCR lasting about 7 to 11 cycles. TCRdb used MiXCR to reprocess the 5' RACE reads, holding one entry per CDR3 protein. The sample has approximately 800,000 distinct CDR3 sequences; about a quarter are singletons. This same sample was also part of a study on T cells of mothers and their children.

The chain carries TRBV11-2 and TRBJ2-1; maybe TRBD1 (5 bases). The receptor was isolated from a boy aged 5-17 years in good health. Specimen: blood. The CDR3, as DNA: TGTGCCAGCAGCTTTGACAGTGAGCAGTTCTTC. This codes for CASSFDSEQFF.